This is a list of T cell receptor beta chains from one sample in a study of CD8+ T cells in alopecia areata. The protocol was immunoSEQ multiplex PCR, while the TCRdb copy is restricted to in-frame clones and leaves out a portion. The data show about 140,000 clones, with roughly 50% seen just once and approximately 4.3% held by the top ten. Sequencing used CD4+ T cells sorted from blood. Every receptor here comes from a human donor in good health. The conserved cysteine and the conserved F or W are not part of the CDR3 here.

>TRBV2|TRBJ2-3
ASSRLAGTDTQY
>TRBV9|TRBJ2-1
ASSPREGVNEQF
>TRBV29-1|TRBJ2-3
SFCGTGTDTQY
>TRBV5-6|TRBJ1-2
ASSLGDRTNYGYT
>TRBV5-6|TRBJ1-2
ASSLGVMDGYT
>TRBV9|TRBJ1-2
ASSAQGSGGYT
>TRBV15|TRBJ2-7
ATSRGTVTGQY
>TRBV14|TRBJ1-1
ASSLFITNTEAF
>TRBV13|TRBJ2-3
ASSSYPGDTQY
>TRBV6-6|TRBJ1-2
ASKKDRAQHYGYT
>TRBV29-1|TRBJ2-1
TFASTIYNEQF
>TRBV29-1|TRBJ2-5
SATPAGIGETQY
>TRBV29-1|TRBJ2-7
SGGQSSYEQY
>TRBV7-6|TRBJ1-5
ASSFGQYSNQPQH
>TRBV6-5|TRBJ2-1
ASSPSGRGRNEQF
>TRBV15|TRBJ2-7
ATSRDGRTEQY
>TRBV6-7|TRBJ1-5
ASSYFGQPQH
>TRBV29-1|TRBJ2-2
SVERQANTGELF
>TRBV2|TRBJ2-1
ASGLAVGNEQF
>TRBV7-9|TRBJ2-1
ASSLGNVLAGVGNEQF
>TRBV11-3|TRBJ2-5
ASSSTPSAQETQY
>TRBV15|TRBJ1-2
ATSRERMGGYT
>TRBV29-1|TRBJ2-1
SATWGNEQF
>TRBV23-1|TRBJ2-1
ASPPSAHDEQF
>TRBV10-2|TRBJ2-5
ATQGLAGVETQY
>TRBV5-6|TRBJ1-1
ASSLWTQTDTEAF
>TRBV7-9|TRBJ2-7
ASSLPAGGEQY
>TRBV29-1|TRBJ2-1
SVEVYLRGLSSYNEQF
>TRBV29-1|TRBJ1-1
SGRVNTEAF
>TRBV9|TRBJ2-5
ASSASGLAGRH
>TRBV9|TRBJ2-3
ASSRWADTQY
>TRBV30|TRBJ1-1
AWTGERHRGSTEAF
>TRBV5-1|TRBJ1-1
ASSPRDRGSNTEAF
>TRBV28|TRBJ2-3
ASSSGTSGRVVRTDTQY
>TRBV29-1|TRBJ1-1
SATGGGPDTEAF
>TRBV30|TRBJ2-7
AWRRAGLYEQY
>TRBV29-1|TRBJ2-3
SVRALDSGADTQY
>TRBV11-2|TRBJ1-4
ASSGTGGTKLF
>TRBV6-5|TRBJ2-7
ASRKDSYEQY